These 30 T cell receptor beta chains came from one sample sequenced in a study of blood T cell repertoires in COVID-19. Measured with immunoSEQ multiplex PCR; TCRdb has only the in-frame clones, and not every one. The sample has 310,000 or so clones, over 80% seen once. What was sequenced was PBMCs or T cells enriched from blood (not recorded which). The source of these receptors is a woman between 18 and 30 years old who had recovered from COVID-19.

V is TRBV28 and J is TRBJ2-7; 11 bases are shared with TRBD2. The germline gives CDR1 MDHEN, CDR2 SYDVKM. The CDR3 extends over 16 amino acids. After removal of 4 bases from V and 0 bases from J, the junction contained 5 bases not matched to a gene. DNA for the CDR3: TGTGCCAGCAGTTCACTCACTAGCGGGGGCTCCTACGAGCAGTACTTC. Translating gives CASSSLTSGGSYEQYF.

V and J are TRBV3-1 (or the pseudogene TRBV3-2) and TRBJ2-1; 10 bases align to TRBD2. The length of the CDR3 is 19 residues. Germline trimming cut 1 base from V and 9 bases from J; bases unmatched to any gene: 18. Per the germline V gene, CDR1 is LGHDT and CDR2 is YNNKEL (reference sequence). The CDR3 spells CASSQGFIKGLAIRAEQFF. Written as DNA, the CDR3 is TGTGCCAGCAGCCAAGGTTTTATCAAGGGACTAGCGATTCGGGCTGAGCAGTTCTTC.

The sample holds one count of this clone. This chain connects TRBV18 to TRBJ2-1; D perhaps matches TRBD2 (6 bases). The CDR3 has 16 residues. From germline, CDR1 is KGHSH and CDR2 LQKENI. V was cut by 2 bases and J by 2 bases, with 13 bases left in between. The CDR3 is CASSPSGSSAYNEQFF. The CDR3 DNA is TGTGCCAGCTCACCAAGCGGGTCGTCCGCCTACAATGAGCAGTTCTTC.

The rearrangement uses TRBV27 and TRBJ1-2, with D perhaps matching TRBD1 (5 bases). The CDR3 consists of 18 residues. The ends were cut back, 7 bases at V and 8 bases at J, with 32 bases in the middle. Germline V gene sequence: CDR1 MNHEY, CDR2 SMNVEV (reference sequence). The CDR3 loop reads CASTDSRGHRTLLEGYTF. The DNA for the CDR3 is TGTGCCAGCACGGATAGTAGGGGCCACAGGACGCTTCTAGAGGGCTACACCTTC.

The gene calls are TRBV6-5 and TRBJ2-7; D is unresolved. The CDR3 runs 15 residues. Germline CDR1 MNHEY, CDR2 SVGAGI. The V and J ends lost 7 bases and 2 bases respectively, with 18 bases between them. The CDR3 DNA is TGTGCCAGCACTCACGCTATGGTAGAGCCCTACGAGCAGTACTTC. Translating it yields CASTHAMVEPYEQYF.

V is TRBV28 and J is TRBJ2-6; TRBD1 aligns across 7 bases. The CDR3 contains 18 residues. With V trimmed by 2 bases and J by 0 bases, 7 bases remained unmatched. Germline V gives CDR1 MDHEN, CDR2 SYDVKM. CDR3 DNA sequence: TGTGCCAGCAGTTTAAGACAGGGCTACCACTCTGGGGCCAACGTCCTGACTTTC. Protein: CASSLRQGYHSGANVLTF.

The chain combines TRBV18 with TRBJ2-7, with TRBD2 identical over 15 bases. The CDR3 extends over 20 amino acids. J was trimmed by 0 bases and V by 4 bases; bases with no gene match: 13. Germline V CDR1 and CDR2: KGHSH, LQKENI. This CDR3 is CASSLVRGLAGGTSSYEQYF. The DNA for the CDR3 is TGTGCCAGCTCACTCGTGCGGGGACTAGCGGGAGGAACAAGCTCCTACGAGCAGTACTTC. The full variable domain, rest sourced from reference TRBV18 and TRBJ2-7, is NAGVMQNPRHLVRRRGQEARLRCSPMKGHSHVYWYRQLPEEGLKFMVYLQKENIIDESGMPKERFSAEFPKEGPSILRIQQVVRGDSAAYFCASSLVRGLAGGTSSYEQYFGPGTRLTVT.

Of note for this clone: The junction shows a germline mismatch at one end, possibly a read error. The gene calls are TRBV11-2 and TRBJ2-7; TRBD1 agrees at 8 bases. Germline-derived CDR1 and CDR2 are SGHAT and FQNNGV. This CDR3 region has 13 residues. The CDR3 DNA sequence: TGTGCCAGCAGCTTACTCCTCACAGGGGGGACGAACTTC. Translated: CASSLLLTGGTNF.

The CDR3 protein is CAISGDSNSGNTIYF. CDR3 nucleotide sequence: TGTGCCATCAGTGGGGACAGCAACTCTGGAAACACCATATATTTT. The chain has TRBV10-3 and TRBJ1-3, with TRBD1 identical over 7 bases. This CDR3 contains 15 residues. Germline V gene sequence: CDR1 ENHRY, CDR2 SYGVKD. Trimming cost V 4 bases and J 0 bases; bases outside gene matches: 3.

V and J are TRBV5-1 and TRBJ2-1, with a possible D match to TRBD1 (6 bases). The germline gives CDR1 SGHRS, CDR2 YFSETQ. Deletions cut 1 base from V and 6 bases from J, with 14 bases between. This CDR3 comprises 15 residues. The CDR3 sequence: CASSLYQGHSNEQFF. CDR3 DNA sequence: TGCGCCAGCAGCTTGTATCAGGGGCACAGCAATGAGCAGTTCTTC.

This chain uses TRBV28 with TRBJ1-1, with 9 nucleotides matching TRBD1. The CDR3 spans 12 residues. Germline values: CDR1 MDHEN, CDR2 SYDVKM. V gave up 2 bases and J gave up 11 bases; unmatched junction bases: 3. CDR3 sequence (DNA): TGTGCCAGCAGTTTAACCGGGACAGGGGCTTTCTTT. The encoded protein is CASSLTGTGAFF.

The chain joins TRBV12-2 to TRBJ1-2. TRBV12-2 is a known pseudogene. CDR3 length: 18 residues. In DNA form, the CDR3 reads TGTGCAAGTCGCTTAGAAGGTACTGGGGGGGCCGTCAACTATGGCTACACCTTC. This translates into CASRLEGTGGAVNYGYTF.

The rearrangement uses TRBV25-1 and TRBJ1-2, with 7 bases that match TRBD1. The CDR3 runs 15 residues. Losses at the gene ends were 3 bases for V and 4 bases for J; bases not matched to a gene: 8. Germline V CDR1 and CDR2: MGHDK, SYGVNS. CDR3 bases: TGTGCCAGCAGTGACCCGACAGGGAACGCCTATGGCTACACCTTC. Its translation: CASSDPTGNAYGYTF.

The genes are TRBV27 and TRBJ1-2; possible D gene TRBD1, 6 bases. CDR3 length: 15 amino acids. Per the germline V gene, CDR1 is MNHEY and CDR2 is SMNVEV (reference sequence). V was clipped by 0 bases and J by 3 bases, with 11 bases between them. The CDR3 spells CASSLSAGDYYGYTF. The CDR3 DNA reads TGTGCCAGCAGTTTATCAGCAGGGGATTACTATGGCTACACCTTC.

The DNA of the CDR3 is TGTGCCAGCAGTTACGCAGGGGGCGGGAACTATGGCTACACCTTC. This encodes CASSYAGGGNYGYTF. The chain links TRBV6-5 to TRBJ1-2; TRBD1 matches 8 bases. V was pared by 2 bases and J by 2 bases, with 4 bases of the junction left unmatched. Per the germline V gene, CDR1 is MNHEY and CDR2 is SVGAGI. This CDR3 region has 15 residues.

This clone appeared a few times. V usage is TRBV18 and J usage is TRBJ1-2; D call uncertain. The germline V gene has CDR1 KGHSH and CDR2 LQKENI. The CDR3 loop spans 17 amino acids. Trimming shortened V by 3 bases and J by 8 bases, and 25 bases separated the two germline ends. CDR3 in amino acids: CASSPTPPVGEGGGYTF. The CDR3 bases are TGTGCCAGCTCACCCACCCCCCCTGTCGGAGAGGGTGGCGGCTACACCTTC.

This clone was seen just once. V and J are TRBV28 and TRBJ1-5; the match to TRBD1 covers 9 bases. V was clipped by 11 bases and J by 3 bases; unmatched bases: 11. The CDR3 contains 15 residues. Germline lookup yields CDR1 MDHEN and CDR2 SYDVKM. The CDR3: CAGGEQGAVNQPQHF. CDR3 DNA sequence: TGTGCCGGAGGGGAACAGGGGGCTGTCAATCAGCCCCAGCATTTT.

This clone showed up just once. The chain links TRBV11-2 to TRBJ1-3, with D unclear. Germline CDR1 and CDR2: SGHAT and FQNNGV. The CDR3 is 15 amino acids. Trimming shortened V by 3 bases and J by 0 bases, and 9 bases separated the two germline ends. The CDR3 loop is CASSFLRSSGNTIYF. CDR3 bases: TGTGCCAGCAGCTTTTTACGGAGCTCTGGAAACACCATATATTTT.

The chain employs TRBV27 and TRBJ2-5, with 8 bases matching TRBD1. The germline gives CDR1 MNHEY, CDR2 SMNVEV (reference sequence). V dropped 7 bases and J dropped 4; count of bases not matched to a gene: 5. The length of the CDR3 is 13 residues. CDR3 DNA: TGTGCCAGCACCCAGACAGGGGTAGAGACCCAGTACTTC. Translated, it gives CASTQTGVETQYF.

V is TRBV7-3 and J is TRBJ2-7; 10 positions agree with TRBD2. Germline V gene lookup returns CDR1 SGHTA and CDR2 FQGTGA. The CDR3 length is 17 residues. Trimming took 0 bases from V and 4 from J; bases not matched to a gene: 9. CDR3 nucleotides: TGTGCCAGCAGCTTAACTCCTCTAGCGGGAGATCGGTACGAGCAGTACTTC. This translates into CASSLTPLAGDRYEQYF.

For the CDR3, the DNA is TGCGCCAGCAGCTTGAACTACAACAATGAGCAGTTCTTC. Translation: CASSLNYNNEQFF. The chain carries TRBV5-1 and TRBJ2-1, with no clear D. This CDR3 contains 13 residues. The V gene lost 1 base and the J gene lost 5 bases, with 7 bases spanning the gap. Germline V gene lookup returns CDR1 SGHRS and CDR2 YFSETQ.

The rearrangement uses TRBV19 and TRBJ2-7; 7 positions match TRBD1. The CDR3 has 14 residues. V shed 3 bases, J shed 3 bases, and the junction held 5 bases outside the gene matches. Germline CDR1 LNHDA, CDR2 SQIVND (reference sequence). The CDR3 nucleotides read TGTGCCAGTAGTATTAACCGGGACAGCTACGAGCAGTACTTC. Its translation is CASSINRDSYEQYF.

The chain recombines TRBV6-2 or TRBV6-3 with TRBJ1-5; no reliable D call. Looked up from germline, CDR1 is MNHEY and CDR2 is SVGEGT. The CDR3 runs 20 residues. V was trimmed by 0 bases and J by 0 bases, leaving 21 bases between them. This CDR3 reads CASSYSVGVSGILSNQPQHF. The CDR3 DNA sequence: TGTGCCAGCAGTTACTCGGTCGGGGTGTCGGGAATCCTTAGCAATCAGCCCCAGCATTTT.

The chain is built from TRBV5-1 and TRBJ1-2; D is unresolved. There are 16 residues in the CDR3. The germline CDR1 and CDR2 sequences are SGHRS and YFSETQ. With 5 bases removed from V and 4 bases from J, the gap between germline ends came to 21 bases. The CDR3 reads CASRPLGQKVLYGYTF. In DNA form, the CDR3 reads TGCGCCAGCAGGCCCTTGGGCCAGAAGGTCCTCTATGGCTACACCTTC. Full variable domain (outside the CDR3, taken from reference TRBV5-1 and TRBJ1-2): KAGVTQTPRYLIKTRGQQVTLSCSPISGHRSVSWYQQTPGQGLQFLFEYFSETQRNKGNFPGRFSGRQFSNSRSEMNVSTLELGDSALYLCASRPLGQKVLYGYTFGSGTRLTVV.

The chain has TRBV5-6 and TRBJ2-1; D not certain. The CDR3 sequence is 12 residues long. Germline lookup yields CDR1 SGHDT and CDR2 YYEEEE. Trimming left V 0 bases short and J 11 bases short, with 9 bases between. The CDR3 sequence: CASSLAGSKQFF. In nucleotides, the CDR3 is TGTGCCAGCAGCTTGGCCGGGTCAAAGCAGTTCTTC.

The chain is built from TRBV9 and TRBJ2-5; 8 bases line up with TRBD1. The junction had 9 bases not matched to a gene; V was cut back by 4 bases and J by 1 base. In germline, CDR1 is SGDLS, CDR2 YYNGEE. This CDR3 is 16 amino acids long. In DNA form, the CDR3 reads TGTGCCAGCAGCACACGACGAACAGGGGGCCAAGAGACCCAGTACTTC. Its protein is CASSTRRTGGQETQYF. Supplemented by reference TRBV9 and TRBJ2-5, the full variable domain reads DSGVTQTPKHLITATGQRVTLRCSPRSGDLSVYWYQQSLDQGLQFLIQYYNGEERAKGNILERFSAQQFPDLHSELNLSSLELGDSALYFCASSTRRTGGQETQYFGPGTRLLVL.

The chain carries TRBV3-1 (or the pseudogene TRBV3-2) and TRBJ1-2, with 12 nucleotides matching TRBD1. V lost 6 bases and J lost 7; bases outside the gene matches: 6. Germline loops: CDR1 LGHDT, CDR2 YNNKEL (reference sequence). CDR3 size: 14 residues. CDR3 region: CASRSGQGAVGYTF. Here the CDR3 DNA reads TGTGCCAGCAGGTCGGGACAGGGGGCGGTTGGCTACACCTTC.

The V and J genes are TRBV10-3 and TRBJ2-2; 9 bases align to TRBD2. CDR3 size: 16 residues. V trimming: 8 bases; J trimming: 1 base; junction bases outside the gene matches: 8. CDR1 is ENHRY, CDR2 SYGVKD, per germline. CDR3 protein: CAISPAGGRNTGELFF. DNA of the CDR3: TGTGCCATCTCGCCTGCGGGAGGGAGGAACACCGGGGAGCTGTTTTTT.

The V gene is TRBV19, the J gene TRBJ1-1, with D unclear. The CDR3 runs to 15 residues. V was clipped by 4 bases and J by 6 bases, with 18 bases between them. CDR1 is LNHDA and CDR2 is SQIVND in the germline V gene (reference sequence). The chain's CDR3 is CASSKIGQVAAEAFF. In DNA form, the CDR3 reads TGTGCCAGTAGTAAGATCGGTCAGGTCGCCGCTGAAGCTTTCTTT.

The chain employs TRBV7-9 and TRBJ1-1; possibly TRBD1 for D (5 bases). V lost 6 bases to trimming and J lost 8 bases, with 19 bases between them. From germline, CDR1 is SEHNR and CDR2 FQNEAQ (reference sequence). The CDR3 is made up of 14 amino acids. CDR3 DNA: TGTGCCAGCAGTCTTAATCCCGACAGCACCGAAGCTTTCTTT. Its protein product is CASSLNPDSTEAFF.